This TCR beta chain derives from a study of T-cell memory formation after mild COVID-19 (dated by TCRdb to about 2021). For the study in its entirety: TCR sequence clusters from the two donors were found to be largely donor specific. In a couple of donors, T-cell clones that expanded and contracted after mild COVID-19 were followed by sequencing TCRalpha and TCRbeta repertoires longitudinally. Two young, previously healthy adult volunteers, one female and one male, were included in the cohort. Overall study outcomes, separate from this receptor: Only two mild cases were covered by the study, and larger cohorts that include severe cases with pre-infection samples were considered necessary. Clones that contracted from day 15 to 85 showed balanced CD4/CD8 phenotypes, whereas a second wave of clones that expanded from day 15 to 37 leaned towards CD4+. Some responding clones were detected in pre-infection memory, suggesting pre-existing cross-reactive memory T cells joined the SARS-CoV-2 response. Contracting CD4+ clones turned up mainly in the CM and EM memory subsets, whereas EMRA was where CD8+ clones were enriched. Whether the second-wave clones peaking on day 37 were SARS-CoV-2 specific was not confirmed.

About this clonotype itself: It lacks a known antigen. No much larger clone exists at a distance of one base, and base qualities are not known.

V drops 4 bases and J drops 0 bases, leaving 16 bases in between. From the germline V gene, CDR1 is SGHRS and CDR2 is YFSETQ. The CDR3 starts with the cysteine, ends with the phenylalanine, and has 16 residues. Just CDR3 DNA is preserved here, 48 bases in frame from base 1. The instrument given in TCRdb is Illumina NovaSeq 6000. TCRalpha and TCRbeta cDNA libraries were built by 5'RACE with constant-segment primers, adding sample barcodes and unique molecular identifiers. Trizol reagent was used to extract RNA from every sample. Amplification of the libraries took two PCR steps, and the second step added a second sample barcode plus Illumina TruSeq adapters. Sequencing of the libraries was done on an Illumina NovaSeq, producing 2 x 150 bp paired-end reads. Processing in the source paper ran as follows. Reads were demultiplexed and collapsed into UMI-guided consensus sequences with migec v1.2.7. Using mixcr v2.1.11, UMI consensuses were aligned to TRA and TRB V and J templates and then assembled into clonotypes. A clonotype was counted as expanded or contracted only if both edgeR and NoisET called the change significant, with noise models trained on biological replicates. For edgeR calls, the thresholds were a false discovery rate-adjusted p below 0.01 and a log2 fold-change of 1. As an exploratory analysis of dynamics, max-normalized trajectories of the 1000 most abundant clonotypes were examined by PCA with hierarchical clustering. Separately sequenced CD4+ and CD8+ repertoires were used to assign a CD4 or CD8 phenotype to each responding clone. Starting from the raw public reads, TCRdb applied fastp trimming at Q25, assembled clones with MiXCR and retained in-frame beta chains. Rows with a matching CDR3 protein are joined into one entry that keeps the most common DNA and genes. The V and J calls here are based on TCRdb, not the publication. The sample records a few hundred thousand distinct CDR3 sequences, approximately 9% of which are singletons. The ten largest clones take up 22% of the sample.

Ficoll-Paque density gradient centrifugation was used to isolate PBMCs. Material for sequencing was PBMCs or a T cell subset sorted from them (not recorded which). The chain joins TRBV5-1 to TRBJ1-2, and the D gene may be TRBD1, 5 bases matching. The sequence derives from a man aged 18 to 29 who had mild COVID-19 (a few samples of this study predate the infection). The sample titles of this study are shuffled in the database, so cell type and time point are left out; the donor was told from shared clones. DNA sequence: TGCGCCAGCAGCCTTGATACAGGCCTAGCTAACTATGGCTACACCTTC. It encodes CASSLDTGLANYGYTF.